These T cell receptor beta chains were read from a single sample in a study of response to subunit inactivated influenza vaccine. TCRdb called the RT-PCR reads again in MiXCR, with one record for every CDR3 protein. The sample lists about 500,000 distinct CDR3 sequences; approximately 15% were seen once. Sequencing used CD4+ T cells sorted from PBMCs, obtained less than 30 months after vaccination. Receptor source: a man between 50 and 69 years old who received an inactivated influenza vaccine. CDR3s include the opening cysteine and the closing phenylalanine or tryptophan. The D gene is left open where the match is weak. Clone size is given for some rows only: seen once, a few or many times, or a class if the clone is expanded.

cdr3_aa cdr3_nt j_call clone_size v_call d_call
CASKKGPEQFF TGTGCCAGCAAGAAGGGGCCTGAGCAGTTCTTC TRBJ2-1 few TRBV6-5 .
CSARDRTYGYTF TGCAGTGCTAGGGACAGAACCTATGGCTACACCTTC TRBJ1-2 many TRBV20-1 .
CASSVGLAGSYNEQFF TGTGCCAGCAGTGTGGGACTAGCGGGCTCCTACAATGAGCAGTTCTTC TRBJ2-1 few TRBV6-1 TRBD2
CASSLGGAGRQPQHF TGTGCCAGCAGTTTAGGGGGCGCGGGTCGTCAGCCCCAGCATTTT TRBJ1-5 . TRBV12-3/TRBV12-4 .
CATAGTGHSGANVLTF TGTGCCACCGCCGGGACAGGGCACTCTGGGGCCAACGTCCTGACTTTC TRBJ2-6 many TRBV24-1 TRBD1
CASSEDYNEQFF TGTGCCAGCAGTGAAGACTACAATGAGCAGTTCTTC TRBJ2-1 . TRBV25-1 .
CASSPVQSSYEQYF TGTGCCAGCTCACCGGTCCAGAGCTCCTACGAGCAGTACTTC TRBJ2-7 few TRBV18 .
CASSLLSGGETDTQYF TGCGCCAGCAGCTTGTTGAGCGGGGGGGAAACAGATACGCAGTATTTT TRBJ2-3 . TRBV5-1 TRBD2
CASSLGPLFAVNTDTQYF TGTGCCAGCAGTTTAGGACCCCTATTCGCGGTGAACACAGATACGCAGTATTTT TRBJ2-3 . TRBV12-3/TRBV12-4 .
CASSNRVRNQPQHF TGTGCCAGCAGTAACAGGGTTCGGAATCAGCCCCAGCATTTT TRBJ1-5 few TRBV6-2/TRBV6-3 .
CASSEVGGRNNEQFF TGTGCCAGCAGCGAGGTGGGGGGGCGGAACAATGAGCAGTTCTTC TRBJ2-1 few TRBV5-4 .
CASRLDRDGYNEQFF TGTGCCAGCAGGCTGGACAGGGACGGGTACAATGAGCAGTTCTTC TRBJ2-1 few TRBV12-3/TRBV12-4 TRBD1
CASSYSASGSRDTQYF TGTGCCAGCAGTTACTCGGCTAGCGGGTCCAGAGATACGCAGTATTTT TRBJ2-3 . TRBV6-5 TRBD2
CASSRGGQPQETQYF TGTGCCAGCAGCCGAGGGGGACAGCCACAAGAGACCCAGTACTTC TRBJ2-5 many TRBV4-2 TRBD1
CAISESGLAAAGEQFF TGTGCCATCAGTGAGTCGGGACTAGCGGCAGCGGGTGAGCAGTTCTTC TRBJ2-1 . TRBV10-3 TRBD2
CASSQGGLVTGELFF TGTGCCAGCAGCCAAGGGGGGCTGGTTACCGGGGAGCTGTTTTTT TRBJ2-2 . TRBV3-1 .
CASSLSGRYEQYF TGTGCCAGCAGTTTATCGGGGAGGTACGAGCAGTACTTC TRBJ2-7 many TRBV12-3/TRBV12-4 .
CASSLKGTYEAFF TGTGCCAGCAGCCTCAAGGGGACATACGAAGCTTTCTTT TRBJ1-1 . TRBV3-1 .
CSASVTSGIRDTQYF TGCAGTGCTAGTGTCACTAGCGGGATCAGAGATACGCAGTATTTT TRBJ2-3 . TRBV20-1 TRBD2
CSASRTGLNTEAFF TGCAGTGCTAGCCGGACAGGACTGAACACTGAAGCTTTCTTT TRBJ1-1 . TRBV20-1 TRBD1
CASSTRPQREVVNEQFF TGTGCCAGCAGCACCCGCCCCCAGCGGGAGGTGGTCAATGAGCAGTTCTTC TRBJ2-1 many TRBV3-1 TRBD2
CASSVRTSGSGELFF TGTGCCAGCAGCGTAAGGACTAGCGGGAGCGGGGAGCTGTTTTTT TRBJ2-2 few TRBV7-8 TRBD2
CSARNGQGSYNEQFF TGCAGTGCTAGAAATGGACAGGGAAGCTACAATGAGCAGTTCTTC TRBJ2-1 . TRBV20-1 TRBD1
CATSRNLQETQYF TGTGCCACCAGCAGGAACCTCCAAGAGACCCAGTACTTC TRBJ2-5 few TRBV15 .
CSAGTSGSYTQYF TGCAGTGCAGGGACTAGCGGGAGTTATACGCAGTATTTT TRBJ2-3 . TRBV20-1 TRBD2
CAISVGAGEISEQFF TGTGCCATCAGTGTGGGGGCAGGGGAAATCAGTGAGCAGTTCTTC TRBJ2-1 few TRBV10-3 .
CASSQANTGTSGRVPYEQYF TGTGCCAGCAGCCAAGCCAACACCGGGACTAGCGGGAGGGTCCCCTACGAGCAGTACTTC TRBJ2-7 . TRBV4-2 TRBD2
CASSIRNEQFF TGTGCCAGCAGCATTAGGAATGAGCAGTTCTTC TRBJ2-1 few TRBV9 .
CSASRPGFTDTQYF TGCAGTGCTAGTCGTCCAGGGTTCACAGATACGCAGTATTTT TRBJ2-3 . TRBV20-1 .
CASIMSTLGEAFF TGTGCCAGCATTATGTCCACGCTGGGTGAAGCTTTCTTT TRBJ1-1 . TRBV12-3/TRBV12-4 .
CASSLAGGPHEQYF TGTGCCAGCAGTTTAGCGGGGGGGCCGCACGAGCAGTACTTC TRBJ2-7 . TRBV12-3/TRBV12-4 .
CASLSTGGESYNEQFF TGTGCCAGCTTATCAACAGGGGGGGAGTCCTACAATGAGCAGTTCTTC TRBJ2-1 . TRBV27 .
CATSEGGRGDEQFF TGTGCCACCAGTGAAGGCGGGAGAGGTGATGAGCAGTTCTTC TRBJ2-1 few TRBV24-1 TRBD2
CASSSGDGRLYEQYF TGTGCCAGTAGTTCAGGGGATGGCCGCCTCTACGAGCAGTACTTC TRBJ2-7 few TRBV19 .
CASGGGANTGELFF TGTGCCAGCGGCGGGGGAGCGAACACCGGGGAGCTGTTTTTT TRBJ2-2 . TRBV7-6 TRBD2
CASSYSRDRQSYNSPLHF TGTGCCAGCAGTTACTCGAGGGACCGACAGTCCTATAATTCACCCCTCCACTTT TRBJ1-6 . TRBV6-2/TRBV6-3 .
CASSGANTEAFF TGTGCCAGCAGTGGAGCGAACACTGAAGCTTTCTTT TRBJ1-1 . TRBV12-3/TRBV12-4 .
CSAIWSTDTQYF TGCAGTGCTATATGGAGTACAGATACGCAGTATTTT TRBJ2-3 few TRBV20-1 .
CASSPDRGVQYF TGTGCCAGCAGCCCAGACAGGGGGGTTCAGTACTTC TRBJ2-4 few TRBV7-8 TRBD1
CASSQDLQTPPYEQYF TGCGCCAGCAGCCAAGACCTGCAGACTCCTCCCTACGAGCAGTACTTC TRBJ2-7 few TRBV4-3 .
CSARSLAGSSYNEQFF TGCAGTGCTAGGTCCCTAGCGGGAAGCTCCTACAATGAGCAGTTCTTC TRBJ2-1 . TRBV20-1 TRBD2
CASSRRTSTSGRAFRGHEQYF TGCGCCAGCAGCCGACGCACCTCGACTAGCGGGAGGGCCTTTCGGGGCCACGAGCAGTACTTC TRBJ2-7 . TRBV4-1 TRBD2
CSATRTGLGGYTF TGCAGTGCCACCCGGACAGGGTTGGGTGGCTACACCTTC TRBJ1-2 few TRBV20-1 TRBD1
CATSLAGADTGELFF TGTGCCACCAGTTTAGCGGGAGCGGACACCGGGGAGCTGTTTTTT TRBJ2-2 few TRBV24-1 TRBD2
CASSLTIYNEQFF TGTGCCAGCAGCTTAACTATATACAATGAGCAGTTCTTC TRBJ2-1 . TRBV7-2 .
CSARDIRGETQYF TGCAGTGCTAGGGACATCCGGGGGGAGACCCAGTACTTC TRBJ2-5 . TRBV20-1 .
CASTWDRIETQYF TGTGCCAGTACTTGGGACCGAATAGAGACCCAGTACTTC TRBJ2-5 . TRBV6-1 .